This TCR beta chain was observed in a study of T cell responses to AZD1222 COVID-19 vaccine. Whole-study context: Second-dose schedules of about 4 or about 12 weeks were combined.

Study-wide results and limits: Donors were mostly white British, more females; clonal diversity possibly underestimated. Targeting of unmutated variant regions was reportedly seen in nearly half of spike-specific TCRs.

This clone was counted a single time. Its matching antigen is unknown. Sequenced by immunoSEQ multiplex PCR; TCRdb stores in-frame clones only, minus some. The sample yields 100,000 to 150,000 clones, approximately 88% seen once. Looked up from germline, CDR1 is SGDLS and CDR2 is YYNGEE. Germline trimming cut 3 bases from V and 4 bases from J; bases unmatched to any gene: 3. CDR3 length: 15 residues. This sequence was found in an adult in good health. The starting material was peripheral blood, obtained on day 0 of AZD1222 vaccination. V gene TRBV9 combines with J gene TRBJ2-2, with TRBD1 matching over 10 bases. As DNA, the CDR3 is TGTGCCAGCAGCGCCGGGACAGGGGTCACCGGGGAGCTGTTTTTT. Amino acids: CASSAGTGVTGELFF. Supplemented by reference TRBV9 and TRBJ2-2, the full variable domain reads DSGVTQTPKHLITATGQRVTLRCSPRSGDLSVYWYQQSLDQGLQFLIQYYNGEERAKGNILERFSAQQFPDLHSELNLSSLELGDSALYFCASSAGTGVTGELFFGEGSRLTVL.